The 29 T cell receptor beta chains given below trace back to one sample, sequenced in a study of cytomegalovirus exposure and HLA in healthy donors. Use of 60 Vbeta and 13 Jbeta primers characterized the PCR. Using immunoSEQ multiplex PCR, the repertoire was profiled, and TCRdb retains in-frame clones only, with some absent. The repertoire holds some 140,000 clones, with more than 80% as singletons. The sample was PBMCs. These receptors all stem from a woman in her twenties or thirties in good health and CMV-seropositive.

This sequence joins TRBV29-1 and TRBJ2-7; 11 nucleotides align to TRBD2. Germline CDR1 is SQVTM and CDR2 is ANQGSEA. The CDR3 loop spans 13 amino acids. V trimming: 7 bases; J trimming: 2 bases; junction bases outside the gene matches: 4. CDR3 coding DNA: TGCAGCGGGACTAGCGGGCAAACCTACGAGCAGTACTTC. The encoded protein is CSGTSGQTYEQYF.

On this clone itself: The same CDR3 also results from other DNA sequences found in this sample. CDR3 nucleotides: TGTGCCAGCAGCCGGACAGTAGAACCCCAGCATTTT. Its protein is CASSRTVEPQHF. The gene calls are TRBV2 and TRBJ1-5; TRBD1 is a possible D gene (6 bases). The CDR3 sequence is 12 residues long. The V gene lost 6 bases and the J gene lost 10 bases, with 13 bases spanning the gap. Germline CDR1 SNHLY, CDR2 FYNNEI.

The chain couples TRBV9 to TRBJ2-1; D remains ambiguous. Trimming removed 0 bases at V and 2 bases at J, with 9 bases between. The CDR3 consists of 15 residues. Germline V lookup: CDR1 SGDLS, CDR2 YYNGEE. The CDR3 DNA is TGTGCCAGCAGCGTAGTACAATCACCCTACAATGAGCAGTTCTTC. This codes for CASSVVQSPYNEQFF. Supplemented by reference TRBV9 and TRBJ2-1, the full variable domain reads DSGVTQTPKHLITATGQRVTLRCSPRSGDLSVYWYQQSLDQGLQFLIQYYNGEERAKGNILERFSAQQFPDLHSELNLSSLELGDSALYFCASSVVQSPYNEQFFGPGTRLTVL.

The genes are TRBV7-3 and TRBJ2-3, with a possible D match to TRBD2 (6 bases). The germline V gene has CDR1 SGHTA and CDR2 FQGTGA. The length of the CDR3 is 13 residues. The V end was cut by 2 bases, the J end by 3 bases, with 6 bases between. CDR3 sequence (DNA): TGTGCCAGCAGCTTAGGGGGGACAGATACGCAGTATTTT. It is translated as CASSLGGTDTQYF.

V usage is TRBV5-6 and J usage is TRBJ1-2, with D hard to call. This CDR3 has 13 residues. Germline V gives CDR1 SGHDT, CDR2 YYEEEE. Trimming shortened V by 0 bases and J by 4 bases, and 7 bases separated the two germline ends. CDR3 protein: CASSLGGSYGYTF. The CDR3 region has the DNA TGTGCCAGCAGCTTGGGCGGGTCCTATGGCTACACCTTC.

The rearrangement uses TRBV30 and TRBJ1-1, with D possibly TRBD1 on 5 matching bases. Germline V gene data show CDR1 as GTSNPN and CDR2 as SVGIG (reference sequence). V gave up 5 bases and J gave up 0 bases, with 10 bases separating them. The CDR3 covers 13 residues. The CDR3 bases are TGTGCCTGGGCAGGGAACATGAACACTGAAGCTTTCTTT. It codes for CAWAGNMNTEAFF.

V usage is TRBV5-1 and J usage is TRBJ1-1, with unresolved D. The CDR3 runs 14 residues. The V end was cut by 9 bases, the J end by 3 bases, with 18 bases between. CDR1 SGHRS and CDR2 YFSETQ come from the germline V gene. The CDR3 here is CATRETGGDTEAFF. The CDR3 DNA reads as TGCGCCACACGGGAAACCGGCGGGGACACTGAAGCTTTCTTT.

V is TRBV6-5 and J is TRBJ1-5; no clear D. Germline V gives CDR1 MNHEY, CDR2 SVGAGI. The CDR3 runs to 13 residues. V was clipped by 7 bases and J by 3 bases, with 10 bases between them. The CDR3 bases are TGTGCCAGCACGTCCGGGTCCAATCAGCCCCAGCATTTT. Translation gives CASTSGSNQPQHF.

V is TRBV18 and J is TRBJ2-5; D remains unclear. This CDR3 spans 13 amino acids. Trimming shortened V by 6 bases and J by 2 bases, and 10 bases separated the two germline ends. In germline, CDR1 is KGHSH, CDR2 LQKENI. The CDR3 DNA reads TGTGCCAGCTCTAAAGACATTCAAGAGACCCAGTACTTC. It yields the protein CASSKDIQETQYF.

The chain recombines TRBV18 with TRBJ2-7, with D possibly TRBD2 on 6 matching bases. Germline CDR1 reads KGHSH; CDR2 reads LQKENI. Trimming stripped 3 bases from V and 6 bases from J, with 18 bases between. The CDR3 has 15 residues. The CDR3 reads CASSPLGGPSPEQYF. The CDR3 DNA is TGTGCCAGCTCACCTCTCGGGGGTCCCTCTCCCGAGCAGTACTTC.

Points on this clone: One end of the junction is discordant with germline, which a read error may explain. This sequence joins TRBV5-1 and TRBJ1-3; 7 bases map to TRBD1. Germline CDR1 is SGHRS and CDR2 is YFSETQ. The CDR3 consists of 14 residues. In nucleotides, the CDR3 is TGCGCCAGCAGCTTGGCCCCACCCCGACAGGGCTGGAATTTT. Protein: CASSLAPPRQGWNF. The full variable domain, completed using reference TRBV5-1 and TRBJ1-3, is KAGVTQTPRYLIKTRGQQVTLSCSPISGHRSVSWYQQTPGQGLQFLFEYFSETQRNKGNFPGRFSGRQFSNSRSEMNVSTLELGDSALYLCASSLAPPRQGWNFGEGSWLTVV.

The chain is built from TRBV27 and TRBJ2-1, with 10 positions matching TRBD2. CDR1 is MNHEY, CDR2 SMNVEV, per germline (reference sequence). Losses at the gene ends were 6 bases for V and 9 bases for J; bases not matched to a gene: 14. The CDR3 length is 16 residues. This chain's CDR3 is CASSPLTAGGRSEQFF. In DNA form, the CDR3 reads TGTGCCAGCAGCCCTCTCACAGCGGGGGGGCGGAGTGAGCAGTTCTTC.

The chain is built from TRBV6-1 and TRBJ1-4, with D uncertain. CDR3 size: 15 residues. V was clipped by 0 bases and J by 7 bases, with 12 bases between them. Germline CDR1 reads MNHNS; CDR2 reads SASEGT. CDR3 sequence: CASSEARWEGEKLFF. CDR3 coding DNA: TGTGCCAGCAGTGAAGCGAGATGGGAGGGTGAAAAACTGTTTTTT.

The rearrangement joins TRBV9 to TRBJ1-3; no clear D. Germline-derived CDR1 and CDR2 are SGDLS and YYNGEE. V lost 0 bases, J lost 1 base, and 8 bases lay in between. CDR3 length: 15 residues. CDR3 protein: CASSVGGSSGNTIYF. The CDR3 nucleotides read TGTGCCAGCAGCGTAGGAGGGTCTTCTGGAAACACCATATATTTT.

This rearrangement joins TRBV5-1 to TRBJ1-1; TRBD1 matches 8 bases. The CDR3 spans 18 residues. V lost 1 base to trimming and J lost 2 bases; unmatched junction nucleotides: 13. Germline V gives CDR1 SGHRS, CDR2 YFSETQ. The CDR3 DNA reads TGCGCCAGCAGCTTGAATTGGGACAGGTCCTCCCTCAACACTGAAGCTTTCTTT. It is translated as CASSLNWDRSSLNTEAFF.

The rearrangement links TRBV19 to TRBJ1-5; D gene ambiguous. Germline V CDR1 and CDR2: LNHDA, SQIVND (reference sequence). The V end lost 7 bases, the J end lost 0 bases, and 7 bases lay between the germline ends. This CDR3 has 13 residues. The CDR3 protein is CASKANSNQPQHF. The CDR3 DNA is TGTGCCAGTAAAGCGAATAGCAATCAGCCCCAGCATTTT.

The chain has TRBV18 and TRBJ2-7; 8 bases align to TRBD2. CDR3 size: 12 residues. Germline-derived CDR1 and CDR2 are KGHSH and LQKENI. Losses at the gene ends were 6 bases for V and 5 bases for J; bases not matched to a gene: 3. In DNA form, the CDR3 reads TGTGCCAGCTCGCCGGGGGGGGACGAGCAGTACTTC. This gives the protein CASSPGGDEQYF.

The chain couples TRBV9 to TRBJ1-4; D gene uncertain. In germline, CDR1 is SGDLS, CDR2 YYNGEE. The CDR3 totals 16 residues. Trimming took off 3 bases at V and 12 bases at J, with 24 bases between the two ends. The CDR3 spells CASSATGEAVKRELFF. The CDR3 nucleotides are TGTGCCAGCAGCGCAACCGGGGAGGCTGTTAAAAGGGAACTGTTTTTT.

This chain connects TRBV6-1 to TRBJ2-4; D perhaps matches TRBD2 (5 bases). Trimming stripped 4 bases from V and 4 bases from J, with 8 bases between. From germline, CDR1 is MNHNS and CDR2 SASEGT. The CDR3 runs 13 residues. As DNA, the CDR3 is TGTGCCAGCAGTGCTCGAGGGAAAAACATTCAGTACTTC. Amino acid sequence: CASSARGKNIQYF.

Notes on this clone: The sample has other DNA sequences that encode this CDR3 too. The chain joins TRBV27 to TRBJ2-3; no firm D call. The V end was cut by 4 bases, the J end by 3 bases, with 2 bases between. The germline V gene has CDR1 MNHEY and CDR2 SMNVEV (reference sequence). The CDR3 loop spans 11 amino acids. DNA of the CDR3: TGTGCCAGCAGTTCAACAGATACGCAGTATTTT. Protein product: CASSSTDTQYF.

The rearrangement links TRBV5-1 to TRBJ1-1; D perhaps matches TRBD1 (5 bases). This CDR3 is 13 amino acids long. Per germline, CDR1 SGHRS and CDR2 YFSETQ. V was cut by 0 bases and J by 6 bases, with 9 bases left in between. This CDR3 reads CASSLVPGSEAFF. The CDR3 DNA reads TGCGCCAGCAGCTTGGTGCCAGGGTCTGAAGCTTTCTTT.

The V gene is TRBV4-2, the J gene TRBJ2-3; D is possibly TRBD1 (6 bases). Trimming took 3 bases from V and 7 from J, leaving 20 bases between them. This CDR3 contains 16 residues. CDR1 is LGHNA and CDR2 is YNFKEQ in the germline V gene. CDR3 loop: CASSQGADRRVYTQYF. The CDR3 bases are TGTGCCAGCAGCCAGGGGGCGGACAGAAGAGTATATACGCAGTATTTT.

The rearrangement links TRBV28 to TRBJ1-4; 8 nucleotides match TRBD1. V lost 6 bases, J lost 6 bases, and 3 bases stayed unmatched. CDR3 size: 13 residues. Germline CDR1 MDHEN, CDR2 SYDVKM. CDR3 region: CASSPTGDEKLFF. CDR3 DNA: TGTGCCAGCAGCCCGACAGGGGATGAAAAACTGTTTTTT.

This clone was seen just once. One junction end does not reproduce the germline sequence, and a read error may be involved. The chain carries TRBV7-9 and TRBJ1-2; no firm D call. This CDR3 spans 14 amino acids. The germline gives CDR1 SEHNR, CDR2 FQNEAQ (reference sequence). The DNA for the CDR3 is TGTTCCAGCAGCCTCGGGGAGGGAACATATGGCTACACCTTC. It yields the protein CSSSLGEGTYGYTF.

The chain links TRBV6-6 to TRBJ2-7; 9 bases are shared with TRBD2. Germline V lookup: CDR1 MNHNY, CDR2 SVGAGI (reference sequence). Trimming cost V 7 bases and J 6 bases; bases outside gene matches: 10. The CDR3 is 14 residues long. CDR3 protein: CASTPGGGGGEQYF. CDR3 bases: TGTGCCAGCACCCCTGGAGGCGGGGGGGGCGAGCAGTACTTC.

The rearrangement links TRBV6-1 to TRBJ2-7, with 7 bases that match TRBD2. This CDR3 has 15 residues. The J segment lost 0 bases and the V segment lost 8 bases, leaving 10 bases of the junction unmatched. Germline V gene lookup returns CDR1 MNHNS and CDR2 SASEGT. The CDR3 sequence is CASVRSREGSYEQYF. CDR3 DNA: TGTGCCAGCGTTCGTTCTAGGGAGGGCTCCTACGAGCAGTACTTC.

This chain connects TRBV28 to TRBJ2-5, with D perhaps matching TRBD1 (5 bases). This CDR3 is built from 16 residues. Germline V lookup: CDR1 MDHEN, CDR2 SYDVKM. The ends were cut back, 5 bases at V and 3 bases at J, with 19 bases in the middle. The CDR3 DNA sequence: TGTGCCAGCAGTAGCCGGTTGGCAGGGTGGAAAGAGACCCAGTACTTC. Translation: CASSSRLAGWKETQYF.

The chain couples TRBV5-4 to TRBJ2-2; 8 bases map to TRBD2. This CDR3 is 18 amino acids long. The trim removed 4 bases at V and 2 bases at J, leaving 13 bases unmatched. Germline CDR1 reads SGHNT; CDR2 reads YYREEE (reference sequence). The CDR3 protein is CASSLPRAGAFNTGELFF. The CDR3 bases are TGTGCCAGCAGCCTCCCGCGAGCGGGGGCCTTCAACACCGGGGAGCTGTTTTTT.

This clone was seen only once. The chain is built from TRBV5-1 and TRBJ1-1, with D unresolved. Germline loops: CDR1 SGHRS, CDR2 YFSETQ. V was pared by 1 base and J by 6 bases, with 16 bases between. The CDR3 totals 15 residues. In DNA, the CDR3 is TGCGCCAGCAGCTTGATCGGGGTTCCCGGTGCTGAAGCTTTCTTT. Protein product: CASSLIGVPGAEAFF.